This T cell receptor (beta chain) is from a study of ipilimumab plus nivolumab after autologous stem cell transplantation. Across the whole study: A median of roughly 8 nivolumab and a few ipilimumab doses were given.

The CDR3 length is 15 residues. The trim removed 1 base at V and 2 bases at J, leaving 4 bases unmatched. CDR1 and CDR2 (germline): GTSNPN, SVGIG (reference sequence). Clones were sequenced by immunoSEQ multiplex PCR, and TCRdb holds only the in-frame ones, with some missing. The sample lists 20,000 to 25,000 clones; 70% to 80% were seen once. The chain has TRBV30 and TRBJ2-3, with TRBD1 matching 9 bases. The receptor comes from a male donor with diffuse large B-cell lymphoma. The source material was PBMCs, sampled in a trial of ipilimumab plus nivolumab as post-transplant consolidation. The chain's CDR3 is CAWSAGTGITDTQYF. The CDR3 DNA reads TGTGCCTGGAGTGCCGGGACAGGGATCACAGATACGCAGTATTTT.